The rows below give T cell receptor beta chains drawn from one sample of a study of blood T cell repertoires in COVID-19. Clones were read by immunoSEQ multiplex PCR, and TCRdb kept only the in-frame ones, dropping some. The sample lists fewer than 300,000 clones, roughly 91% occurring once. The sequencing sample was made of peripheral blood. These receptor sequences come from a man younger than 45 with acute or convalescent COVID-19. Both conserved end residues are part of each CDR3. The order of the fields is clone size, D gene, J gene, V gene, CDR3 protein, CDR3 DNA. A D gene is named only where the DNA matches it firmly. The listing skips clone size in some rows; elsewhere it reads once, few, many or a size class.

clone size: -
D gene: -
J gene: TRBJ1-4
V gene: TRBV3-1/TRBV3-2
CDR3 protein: CASSLQGRAEKLFF
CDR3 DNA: TGTGCCAGCAGCCTTCAGGGTAGGGCCGAAAAACTGTTTTTT

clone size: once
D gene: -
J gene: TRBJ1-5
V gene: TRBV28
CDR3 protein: CASSLLQGVKPQHF
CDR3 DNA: TGTGCCAGCAGTTTATTACAGGGAGTCAAGCCCCAGCATTTT

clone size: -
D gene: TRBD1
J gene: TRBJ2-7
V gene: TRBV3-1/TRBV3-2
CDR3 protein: CASSLPGQSYEQYF
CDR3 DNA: TGTGCCAGCAGCCTACCGGGACAGTCCTACGAGCAGTACTTC

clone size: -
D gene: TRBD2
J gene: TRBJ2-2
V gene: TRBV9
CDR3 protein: CASSVARSSGNTGELFF
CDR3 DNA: TGTGCCAGCAGCGTAGCGAGGTCTAGCGGAAACACCGGGGAGCTGTTTTTT

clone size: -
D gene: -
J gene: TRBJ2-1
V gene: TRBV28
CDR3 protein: CASSRHGGWGRFF
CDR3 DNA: TGTGCCAGCAGTCGTCATGGGGGATGGGGGCGGTTCTTC

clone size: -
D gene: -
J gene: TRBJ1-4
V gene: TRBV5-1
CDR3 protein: CASSQNSGVAEKLFF
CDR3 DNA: TGCGCCAGCAGCCAAAATTCAGGGGTGGCTGAAAAACTGTTTTTT

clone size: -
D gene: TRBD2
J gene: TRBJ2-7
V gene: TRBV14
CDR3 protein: CASSQRRLAGSYEQYF
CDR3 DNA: TGTGCCAGCAGCCAACGACGACTAGCGGGTAGCTACGAGCAGTACTTC

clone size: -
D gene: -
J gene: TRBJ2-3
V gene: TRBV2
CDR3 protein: CARIAVDTDTQYF
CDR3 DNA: TGTGCGCGGATAGCGGTAGACACAGATACGCAGTATTTT

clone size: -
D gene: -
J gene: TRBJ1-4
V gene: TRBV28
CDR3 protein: CASKGRQRANEKLFF
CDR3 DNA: TGTGCCAGCAAAGGGAGGCAAAGGGCTAATGAAAAACTGTTTTTT

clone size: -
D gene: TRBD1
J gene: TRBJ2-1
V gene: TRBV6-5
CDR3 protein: CASSLRGQGWNEQFF
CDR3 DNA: TGTGCCAGCAGCCTACGGGGACAGGGGTGGAATGAGCAGTTCTTC

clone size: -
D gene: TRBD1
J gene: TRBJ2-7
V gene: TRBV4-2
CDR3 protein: CASSQGQGSTSEQYF
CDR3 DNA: TGTGCCAGCAGCCAGGGACAGGGGAGTACCAGCGAGCAGTACTTC

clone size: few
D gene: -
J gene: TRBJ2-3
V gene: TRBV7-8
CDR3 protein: CASRFSGRTDTQYF
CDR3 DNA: TGTGCCAGCAGGTTTTCAGGGCGCACAGATACGCAGTATTTT

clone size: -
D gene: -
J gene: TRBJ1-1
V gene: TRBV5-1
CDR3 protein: CASSLDRPMNTEAFF
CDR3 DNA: TGCGCCAGCAGCTTGGACAGGCCAATGAACACTGAAGCTTTCTTT

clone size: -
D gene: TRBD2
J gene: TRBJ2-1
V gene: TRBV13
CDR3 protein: CASSLPSGRSQFF
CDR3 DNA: TGTGCCAGCAGCTTACCTAGCGGGAGATCGCAGTTCTTC

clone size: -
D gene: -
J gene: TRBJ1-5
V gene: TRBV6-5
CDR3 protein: CASGSLSNQPQHF
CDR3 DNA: TGTGCCTCCGGTAGTCTAAGCAATCAGCCCCAGCATTTT

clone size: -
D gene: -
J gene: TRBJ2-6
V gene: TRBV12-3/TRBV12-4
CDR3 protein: CASRPGGANVLTF
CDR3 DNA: TGTGCCAGCAGGCCCGGTGGGGCCAACGTCCTGACTTTC

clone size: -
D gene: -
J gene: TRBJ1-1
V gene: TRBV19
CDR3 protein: CASSKEGILAFF
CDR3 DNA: TGTGCCAGTAGTAAGGAGGGGATCCTTGCTTTCTTT

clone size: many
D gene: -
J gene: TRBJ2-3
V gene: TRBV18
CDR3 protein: CASSPPRLARTDTQYF
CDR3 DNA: TGTGCCAGCTCACCACCGCGGCTAGCGAGGACAGATACGCAGTATTTT

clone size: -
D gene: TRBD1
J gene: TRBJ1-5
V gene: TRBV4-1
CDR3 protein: CASSQQGARQPQHF
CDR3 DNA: TGCGCCAGCAGCCAACAGGGGGCGCGGCAGCCCCAGCATTTT

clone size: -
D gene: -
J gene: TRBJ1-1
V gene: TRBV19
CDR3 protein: CASSIGHREAFF
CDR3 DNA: TGTGCCAGTAGTATAGGACACCGGGAAGCTTTCTTT

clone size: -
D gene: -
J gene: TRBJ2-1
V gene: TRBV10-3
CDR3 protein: CAISDQAYEQFF
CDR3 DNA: TGTGCCATCAGTGACCAGGCATATGAGCAGTTCTTC

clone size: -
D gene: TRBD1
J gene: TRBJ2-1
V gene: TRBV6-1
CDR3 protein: CASTEGRQGDNEQFF
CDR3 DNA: TGTGCCAGCACTGAAGGAAGACAGGGGGACAATGAGCAGTTCTTC

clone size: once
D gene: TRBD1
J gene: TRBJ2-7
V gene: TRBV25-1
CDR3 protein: CASSVNRGPSYEQYF
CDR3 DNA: TGTGCCAGCAGTGTAAACAGGGGGCCCTCCTACGAGCAGTACTTC

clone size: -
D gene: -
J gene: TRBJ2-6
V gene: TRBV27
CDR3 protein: CASSQYYSGANVLTF
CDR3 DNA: TGTGCCAGCAGTCAGTACTACTCTGGGGCCAACGTCCTGACTTTC

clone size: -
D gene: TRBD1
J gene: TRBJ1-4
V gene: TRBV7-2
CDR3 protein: CASSRDSRAREKLFF
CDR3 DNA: TGTGCCAGCAGTCGGGACAGCAGAGCAAGAGAAAAACTGTTTTTT

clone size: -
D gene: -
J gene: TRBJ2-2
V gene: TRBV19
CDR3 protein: CASSSRPRSDNGELFF
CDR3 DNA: TGTGCCAGTAGTTCGAGACCGCGTTCCGACAACGGGGAGCTGTTTTTT

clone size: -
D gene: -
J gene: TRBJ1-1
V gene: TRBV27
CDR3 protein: CASSLLSGGSTEAFF
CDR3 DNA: TGTGCCAGCAGTTTATTGTCAGGAGGGTCCACTGAAGCTTTCTTT

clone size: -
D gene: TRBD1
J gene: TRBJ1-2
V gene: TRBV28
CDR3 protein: CASSAPHRGGDRGYTF
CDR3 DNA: TGTGCCAGCAGTGCCCCGCACAGGGGGGGAGATCGAGGCTACACCTTC

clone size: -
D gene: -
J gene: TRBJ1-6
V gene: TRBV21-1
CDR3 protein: CASSKVGETNSPLHF
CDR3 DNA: TGTGCCAGCAGCAAAGTTGGGGAGACCAATTCACCCCTCCACTTT

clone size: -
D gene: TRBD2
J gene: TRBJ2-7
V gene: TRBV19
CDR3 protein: CASSWAGGASYEQYF
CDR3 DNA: TGTGCCAGTAGTTGGGCGGGGGGCGCCTCCTACGAGCAGTACTTC

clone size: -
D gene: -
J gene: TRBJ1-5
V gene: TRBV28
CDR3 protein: CASNSRDQPQHF
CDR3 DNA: TGTGCCAGCAACAGCCGTGATCAGCCCCAGCATTTT

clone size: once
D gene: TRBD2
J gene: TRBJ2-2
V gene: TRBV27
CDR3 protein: CASSSLLAGGSGELFF
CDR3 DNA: TGTGCCAGCAGTTCTCTACTAGCGGGGGGCTCCGGGGAGCTGTTTTTT

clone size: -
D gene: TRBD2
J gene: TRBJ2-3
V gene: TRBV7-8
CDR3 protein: CASSLDPGGPDTQYF
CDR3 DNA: TGTGCCAGCAGCTTAGACCCGGGAGGGCCGGATACGCAGTATTTT

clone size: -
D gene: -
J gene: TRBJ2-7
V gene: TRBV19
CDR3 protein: CASLSRDTYEQYF
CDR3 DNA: TGTGCCAGTCTTTCCCGGGATACCTACGAGCAGTACTTC

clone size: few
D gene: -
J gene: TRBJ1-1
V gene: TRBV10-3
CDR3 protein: CAISEGSYTEAFF
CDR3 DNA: TGTGCCATCAGTGAGGGGAGTTACACTGAAGCTTTCTTT

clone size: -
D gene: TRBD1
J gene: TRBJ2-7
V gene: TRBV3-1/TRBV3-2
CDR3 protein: CASSPGSWTGGSYEQYF
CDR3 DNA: TGTGCCAGCAGCCCGGGTTCGTGGACAGGGGGGTCCTACGAGCAGTACTTC

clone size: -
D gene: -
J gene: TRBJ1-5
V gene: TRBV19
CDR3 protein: CASSGLFLSNQPQHF
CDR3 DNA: TGTGCCAGTAGTGGCCTGTTCCTTTCCAATCAGCCCCAGCATTTT

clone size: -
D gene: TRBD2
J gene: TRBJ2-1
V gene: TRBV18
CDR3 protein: CASSPGLAGDNEQFF
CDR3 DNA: TGTGCCAGCTCACCAGGACTAGCGGGGGACAATGAGCAGTTCTTC

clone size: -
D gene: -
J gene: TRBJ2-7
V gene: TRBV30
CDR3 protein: CAGGRAYEQYF
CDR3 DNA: TGTGCAGGAGGGCGCGCCTACGAGCAGTACTTC

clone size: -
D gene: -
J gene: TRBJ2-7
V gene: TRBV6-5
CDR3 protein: CASKNSRGYEQYF
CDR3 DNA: TGTGCCAGCAAAAACTCCAGGGGCTACGAGCAGTACTTC

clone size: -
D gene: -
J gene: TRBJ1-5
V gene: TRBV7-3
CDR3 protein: CASSLSGGQGQPQHF
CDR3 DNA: TGTGCCAGCAGCTTAAGCGGGGGGCAGGGTCAGCCCCAGCATTTT

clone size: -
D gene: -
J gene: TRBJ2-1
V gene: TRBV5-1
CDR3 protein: CASSLTSLGHNEQFF
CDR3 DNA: TGCGCCAGCAGCTTGACTAGCTTAGGCCACAATGAGCAGTTCTTC

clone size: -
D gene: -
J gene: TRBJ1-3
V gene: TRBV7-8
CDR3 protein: CASSLQGRNTIYF
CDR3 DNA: TGTGCCAGCAGCCTACAGGGAAGAAACACCATATATTTT

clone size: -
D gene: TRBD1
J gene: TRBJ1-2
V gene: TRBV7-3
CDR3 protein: CASSLDRVSGYTF
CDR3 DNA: TGTGCCAGCAGCCTGGACAGGGTTTCTGGCTACACCTTC

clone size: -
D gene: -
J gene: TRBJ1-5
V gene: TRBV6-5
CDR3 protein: CASSKLSSGNQPQHF
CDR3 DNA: TGTGCCAGCAGTAAGCTAAGCTCGGGCAATCAGCCCCAGCATTTT

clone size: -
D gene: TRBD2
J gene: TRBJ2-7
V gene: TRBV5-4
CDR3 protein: CASSLASAGGYEQYF
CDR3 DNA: TGTGCCAGCAGCTTGGCTTCAGCGGGGGGATACGAGCAGTACTTC

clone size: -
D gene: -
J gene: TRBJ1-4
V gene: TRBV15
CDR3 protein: CATSRDLRGGNEKLFF
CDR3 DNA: TGTGCCACCAGCAGAGATCTGAGGGGGGGTAATGAAAAACTGTTTTTT

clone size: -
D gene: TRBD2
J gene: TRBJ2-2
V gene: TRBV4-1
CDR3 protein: CASSQDFGTKYPGELFF
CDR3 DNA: TGCGCCAGCAGCCAAGATTTTGGGACTAAGTACCCCGGGGAGCTGTTTTTT

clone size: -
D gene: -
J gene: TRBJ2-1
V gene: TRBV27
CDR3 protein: CASGRKGVSYNEQFF
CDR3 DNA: TGTGCCTCCGGGCGGAAAGGGGTCTCCTACAATGAGCAGTTCTTC